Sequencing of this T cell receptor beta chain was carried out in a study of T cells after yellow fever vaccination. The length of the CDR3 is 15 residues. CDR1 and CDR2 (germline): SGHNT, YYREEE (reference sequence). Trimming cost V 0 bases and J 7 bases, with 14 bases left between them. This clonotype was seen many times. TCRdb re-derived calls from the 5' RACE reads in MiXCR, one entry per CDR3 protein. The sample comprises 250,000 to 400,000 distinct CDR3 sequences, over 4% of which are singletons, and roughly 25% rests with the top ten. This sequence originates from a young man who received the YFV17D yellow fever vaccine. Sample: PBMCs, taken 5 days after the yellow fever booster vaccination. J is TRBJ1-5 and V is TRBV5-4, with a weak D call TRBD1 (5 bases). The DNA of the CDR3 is TGTGCCAGCAGCTTGGGTCAGGGTATTTTGCAGCCCCAGCATTTT. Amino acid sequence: CASSLGQGILQPQHF.